This paragraph covers one TCR beta chain sequence. The antigen it binds to is not known. Base quality data are lacking; no much larger clone is found one base away. Based on the germline V gene, the CDR1 and CDR2 sequences are MGHRA and YSYEKL. Trimming at the junction amounts to 0 bases on V and 4 bases on J, and the germline ends lie 19 bases apart. From the cysteine through the phenylalanine, the CDR3 covers 17 amino acids. The read is trimmed to its CDR3 DNA, 51 bases read in frame from base 1. This sample is part of a study of memory CD4+ T cells and cytomegalovirus serostatus (dated by TCRdb to the late 2010s). Background on the whole study: The cohort included around 33 healthy adults from Belgium, of whom 9 were CMV seropositive and approximately 24 were CMV seronegative. The study sequenced CD4+ memory TCRbeta repertoires of a Belgian cohort with known cytomegalovirus serostatus to replicate a published TCR-based CMV serostatus classifier.

A FACSAria II was used to sort memory CD4+ T cells, defined as single viable CD3+CD4+CD8-CD45RO+ cells. CMV serostatus was determined with a Roche Elecsys assay detecting serum IgG against CMV pp150, pp28, p38 and p52. After thawing, total CD4+ T cells were enriched by positive selection with CD4 magnetic microbeads. The samples came from a different study that was designed specifically to examine the CD4+ T cell memory repertoire. Peripheral blood mononuclear cells were isolated and cryopreserved following standard operating procedures; serum was stored at -80 °C. CD3-PerCP (BW264/56), CD4-APC (RPA-T4), CD45RO-PE (UCHT1) and CD8-Pacific Orange (3B5) antibodies were used for staining, and non-viable cells were excluded with Sytox blue. The Quick-DNA Microprep Kit was used to extract genomic DNA from the sorted cells. TCRbeta DNA was amplified with the immunoSEQ hsTCRbeta kit following the manufacturer's protocol. TCRbeta libraries were sequenced on an Illumina MiSeq instrument. The paper's data handling went like this. Removing out-of-frame sequences left 2 million to 2.5 million distinct TCRbeta sequences, an average of around 67,000 per individual. Each individual was scored using the number of around 150 previously reported CMV-associated TCRbeta sequences that the individual carried and the total number of productive distinct TCRbeta sequences. A beta-binomial model was reimplemented in Python, and scikit-learn random forests with default parameters were trained on data from the US cohort. On the Belgian cohort, classifier performance was reported as the median AUC, along with percentile confidence intervals, across 10,000 bootstrap iterations. The table was pulled from immuneACCESS by TCRdb, which kept in-frame rearrangements only. Such tables lose some clones; where checked, under half of the loss comes from unresolved V genes, and the rest has no known cause. The V and J calls and the clone size are those of that table, but D and trimming were determined from the DNA. In this sample the table shows approximately 61,000 clones, 80% of which occur a single time. In total, the top ten clones hold 0.53% of the sample.

Study-wide conclusions, independent of this receptor: The original-framework classifier achieved a median bootstrapped AUC of about 0.95 with a 95% CI of 0.76-1.00 on the Belgian cohort. For CMV serostatus prediction, a median bootstrapped AUC of about 0.95 was reached with the original framework, and a median bootstrapped AUC of roughly 0.9 was reached with a US-trained random forest. Unlike the original study, which covered naive and memory CD4+ and CD8+ populations, the Belgian study sequenced only CD4+CD45RO+ memory cells. Among the 150 or so previously reported CMV-associated TCRbeta sequences, over 65 showed up in the CD4+ memory repertoires, with each one found in between one and five individuals. The results were interpreted as suggesting that the CMV-associated TCR signature is mostly present in the CD4+ memory repertoire.

The receptor was isolated from an adult in good health and CMV-seronegative. Some clones in this sample may be carry-over from other donors' samples. Sequencing input: memory CD4+ T cells from blood. The chain is assembled from TRBV4-1 and TRBJ2-7; the D gene could be TRBD1 or TRBD2, each one agreeing over 5 bases. The CDR3 region reads CASSQDRHRGVPYEQYF. Here is the DNA: TGCGCCAGCAGCCAAGATCGACACAGAGGGGTACCTTACGAGCAGTACTTC.